The present T cell receptor beta chain was sequenced within a study of shared clonotypes between healthy human individuals. Looked up from germline, CDR1 is GTSNPN and CDR2 is SVGIG (reference sequence). V trimming: 3 bases; J trimming: 2 bases; junction bases outside the gene matches: 4. The CDR3 has 14 residues. Study-wide results and caveats: Naive CD4 clonotypes were shared across several donors at approximately 5.3%.

Samples underwent the assay at deep level. Libraries were prepared by immunoSEQ multiplex PCR; TCRdb keeps only in-frame clonotypes and omits some of them. This sample yields 2,500,000 or so clones, of which 85% to 95% are seen a single time; about 0.36% belongs to the top ten. Points on this clone: Its antigen is undetermined.

The chain combines TRBV30 with TRBJ2-7; 10 bases agree with TRBD2. The source material was naive CD4+ T cells from PBMCs. Subset reported: CD45RA+ positively selected. The receptor comes from a man younger than 35 in good health. Some clones in this sample may be carry-over from other donors' samples. The CDR3 sequence: CAWRRTSGAYEQYF. CDR3 in DNA: TGTGCCTGGAGGCGGACTAGCGGTGCCTACGAGCAGTACTTC. The complete variable domain, with remaining parts taken from reference TRBV30 and TRBJ2-7, reads SQTIHQWPATLVQPVGSPLSLECTVEGTSNPNLYWYRQAAGRGLQLLFYSVGIGQISSEVPQNLSASRPQDRQFILSSKKLLLSDSGFYLCAWRRTSGAYEQYFGPGTRLTVT.